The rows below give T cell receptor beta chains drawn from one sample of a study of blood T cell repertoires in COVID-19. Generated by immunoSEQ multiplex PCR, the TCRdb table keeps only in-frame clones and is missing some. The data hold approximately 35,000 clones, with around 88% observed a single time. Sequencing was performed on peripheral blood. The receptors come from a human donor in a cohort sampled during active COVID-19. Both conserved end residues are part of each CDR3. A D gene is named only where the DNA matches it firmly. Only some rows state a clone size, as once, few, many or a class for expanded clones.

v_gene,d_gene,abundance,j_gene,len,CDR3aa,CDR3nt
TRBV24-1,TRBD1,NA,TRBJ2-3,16,CATSDAGDRGTDTQYF,TGTGCCACCAGTGATGCGGGGGACAGGGGCACAGATACGCAGTATTTT
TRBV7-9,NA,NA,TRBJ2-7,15,CASSLTGREAYEQYF,TGTGCCAGCAGCTTAACAGGGAGGGAAGCCTACGAGCAGTACTTC
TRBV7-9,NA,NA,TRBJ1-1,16,CASSLLKGQVNTEAFF,TGTGCCAGCAGCTTATTGAAAGGCCAGGTGAACACTGAAGCTTTCTTT
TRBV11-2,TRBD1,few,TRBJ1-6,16,CASSAIQGPNNSPLHF,TGTGCCAGCAGCGCGATACAGGGGCCGAATAATTCACCCCTCCACTTT
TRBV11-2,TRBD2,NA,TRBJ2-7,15,CASSWTSVENYEQYF,TGTGCCAGCAGCTGGACTAGCGTGGAAAACTACGAGCAGTACTTC
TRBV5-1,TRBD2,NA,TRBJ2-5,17,CASRGTSGRGAPETQYF,TGCGCCAGCCGGGGGACTAGCGGGAGGGGAGCCCCAGAGACCCAGTACTTC
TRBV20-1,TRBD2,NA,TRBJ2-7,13,CSASLGGGYEQYF,TGCAGTGCTAGTCTCGGGGGGGGCTACGAGCAGTACTTC
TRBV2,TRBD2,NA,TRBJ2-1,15,CASSGGRAITSEQFF,TGTGCCAGCAGTGGGGGGAGGGCCATAACGTCTGAGCAGTTCTTC
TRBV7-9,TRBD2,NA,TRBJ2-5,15,CASRPLAGMGETQYF,TGTGCCAGCAGGCCACTAGCGGGGATGGGAGAGACCCAGTACTTC
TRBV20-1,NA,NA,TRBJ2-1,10,CTGAANEQFF,TGCACCGGCGCGGCTAATGAGCAGTTCTTC
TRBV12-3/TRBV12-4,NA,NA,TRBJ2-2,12,CASSLATGELFF,TGTGCCAGCAGTCTGGCAACCGGGGAGCTGTTTTTT
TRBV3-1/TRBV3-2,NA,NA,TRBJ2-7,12,CASSQPGDEQYF,TGTGCCAGCAGCCAGCCAGGGGATGAGCAGTACTTC
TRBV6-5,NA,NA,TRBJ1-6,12,CASSYGASPLHF,TGTGCCAGCAGTTACGGGGCTTCACCCCTCCACTTT
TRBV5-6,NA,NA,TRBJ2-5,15,CASSLALADARTQYF,TGTGCCAGCAGCTTGGCTTTGGCCGATGCTCGGACCCAGTACTTC
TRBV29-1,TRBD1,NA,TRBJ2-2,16,CSVQLGTGTNTGELFF,TGCAGCGTCCAATTGGGGACAGGGACGAACACCGGGGAGCTGTTTTTT
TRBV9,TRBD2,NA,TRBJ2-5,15,CASSAWTSGRETQYF,TGTGCCAGCAGCGCCTGGACTAGCGGGAGGGAGACCCAGTACTTC
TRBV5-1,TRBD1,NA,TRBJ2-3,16,CASSLEGGYPTDTQYF,TGCGCCAGCAGCTTGGAAGGGGGCTACCCCACAGATACGCAGTATTTT
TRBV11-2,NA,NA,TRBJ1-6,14,CASSLVRGIVSLHF,TGTGCCAGCAGCTTAGTCAGGGGAATCGTATCCCTCCACTTT
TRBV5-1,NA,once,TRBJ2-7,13,CASSPHTAYEQYF,TGCGCCAGCAGCCCCCACACAGCTTACGAGCAGTACTTC
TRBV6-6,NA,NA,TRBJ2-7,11,CASSYSSEQYF,TGTGCCAGCAGTTACTCTAGTGAGCAGTACTTC
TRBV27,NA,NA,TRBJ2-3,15,CASSLSSAGGDTQYF,TGTGCCAGCAGTTTATCTTCGGCAGGGGGGGATACGCAGTATTTT
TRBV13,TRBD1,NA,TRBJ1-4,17,CASSLRGTGATNEKLFF,TGTGCCAGCAGCTTAAGAGGGACAGGGGCAACTAATGAAAAACTGTTTTTT
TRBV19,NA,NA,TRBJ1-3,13,CASSSSSGNTIYF,TGTGCCAGTAGTTCGAGCTCTGGAAACACCATATATTTT
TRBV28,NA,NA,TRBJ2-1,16,CASTPVGLASGWEQFF,TGTGCCAGCACCCCGGTTGGGCTAGCAAGTGGTTGGGAGCAGTTCTTC
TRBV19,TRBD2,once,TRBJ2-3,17,CATSGGLAGGGIDTQYF,TGTGCCACCTCTGGAGGACTAGCGGGGGGGGGCATAGATACGCAGTATTTT
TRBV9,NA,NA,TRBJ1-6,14,CASSVSGGGSPLHF,TGTGCCAGCAGCGTTTCCGGGGGAGGATCACCCCTCCACTTT
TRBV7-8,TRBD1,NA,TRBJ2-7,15,CASSGVRDRGYEQYF,TGTGCCAGCAGCGGGGTAAGGGACAGGGGTTACGAGCAGTACTTC
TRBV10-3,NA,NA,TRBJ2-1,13,CAIKAGDRNEQFF,TGTGCCATCAAGGCAGGGGATAGGAATGAGCAGTTCTTC
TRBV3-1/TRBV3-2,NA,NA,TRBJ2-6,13,CASSLTGANVLTF,TGTGCCAGCAGCCTAACTGGGGCCAACGTCCTGACTTTC
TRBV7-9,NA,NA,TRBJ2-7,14,CASSLGQGLPEQYF,TGTGCCAGCAGCTTAGGGCAGGGATTACCCGAGCAGTACTTC
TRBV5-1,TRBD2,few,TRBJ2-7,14,CASSLTPSGGEQYF,TGCGCCAGCAGCTTGACCCCTAGCGGGGGCGAGCAGTACTTC
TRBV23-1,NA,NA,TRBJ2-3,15,CASSRGFRGTDTQYF,TGCGCCAGCAGCCGCGGGTTTCGGGGCACAGATACGCAGTATTTT
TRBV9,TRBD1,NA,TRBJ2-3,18,CASSPQPRQGRNTDTQYF,TGTGCCAGCAGCCCCCAACCAAGACAGGGGCGAAACACAGATACGCAGTATTTT
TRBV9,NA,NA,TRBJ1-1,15,CASSVDGGRGTEAFF,TGTGCCAGCAGCGTAGATGGGGGGAGAGGTACTGAAGCTTTCTTT
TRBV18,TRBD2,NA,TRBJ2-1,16,CASSRKGTSGDNEQFF,TGTGCCAGCTCAAGAAAGGGGACTAGCGGAGACAATGAGCAGTTCTTC
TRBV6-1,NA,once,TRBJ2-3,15,CASSESQQAEDTQYF,TGTGCCAGCAGTGAATCCCAACAGGCCGAGGATACGCAGTATTTT
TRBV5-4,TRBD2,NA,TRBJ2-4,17,CASSLLRSSGRGSIQYF,TGTGCCAGCAGCTTGTTGAGGTCTAGCGGGAGAGGGAGCATTCAGTACTTC
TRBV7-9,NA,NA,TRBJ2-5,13,CASSYTGKETQYF,TGTGCCAGCAGCTATACAGGGAAAGAGACCCAGTACTTC
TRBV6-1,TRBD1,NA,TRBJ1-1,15,CASSDEGQGDTEAFF,TGTGCCAGCAGTGACGAGGGACAGGGGGACACTGAAGCTTTCTTT
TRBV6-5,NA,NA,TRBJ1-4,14,CASSSRPPGKKLFF,TGTGCCAGCAGTTCCCGACCTCCGGGGAAAAAACTGTTTTTT
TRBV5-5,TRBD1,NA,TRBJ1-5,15,CASTGGTGGNQPQHF,TGTGCCAGCACCGGGGGGACAGGAGGAAATCAGCCCCAGCATTTT
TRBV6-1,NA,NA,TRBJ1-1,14,CASSERRRNTEAFF,TGTGCCAGCAGTGAGCGGAGGAGGAACACTGAAGCTTTCTTT
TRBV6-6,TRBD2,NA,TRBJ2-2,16,CASSKAGGSNTGELFF,TGTGCCAGCAGCAAAGCGGGGGGGTCGAACACCGGGGAGCTGTTTTTT
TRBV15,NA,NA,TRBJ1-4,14,CATSRGTANEKLFF,TGTGCCACCAGCAGAGGGACAGCTAATGAAAAACTGTTTTTT
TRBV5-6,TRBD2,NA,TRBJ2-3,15,CASSFSGGARDTQYF,TGTGCCAGCAGCTTTAGCGGGGGGGCAAGAGATACGCAGTATTTT
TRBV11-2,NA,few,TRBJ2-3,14,CASSLWGGTDTQYF,TGTGCCAGCAGCTTGTGGGGAGGCACAGATACGCAGTATTTT
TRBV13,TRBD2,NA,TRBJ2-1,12,CASSLTSDEQFF,TGTGCCAGCAGCCTAACTAGCGATGAGCAGTTCTTC
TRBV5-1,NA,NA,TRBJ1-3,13,CASSQQKGNTIYF,TGCGCCAGCAGTCAACAAAAAGGAAACACCATATATTTT
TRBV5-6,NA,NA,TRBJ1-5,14,CASSSGVRAGPQHF,TGTGCCAGCAGCTCCGGGGTCCGGGCGGGACCCCAGCATTTT
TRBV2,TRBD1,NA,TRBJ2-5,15,CASRPGQGAWETQYF,TGTGCCAGCAGACCCGGACAGGGGGCATGGGAGACCCAGTACTTC
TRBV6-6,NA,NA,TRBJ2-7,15,CASSPEGPSSYEQYF,TGTGCCAGCAGTCCGGAGGGCCCTAGCTCCTACGAGCAGTACTTC
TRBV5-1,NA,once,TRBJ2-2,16,CASRVSGAPNTGELFF,TGCGCCAGCAGGGTCTCTGGAGCACCCAACACCGGGGAGCTGTTTTTT
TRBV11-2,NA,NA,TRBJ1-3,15,CASSLTGGTGNTIYF,TGTGCCAGCAGCTTAACGGGGGGCACTGGAAACACCATATATTTT
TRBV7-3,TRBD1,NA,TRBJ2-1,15,CASSLDRALHNEQFF,TGTGCCAGCAGCTTGGACAGGGCCCTACACAATGAGCAGTTCTTC
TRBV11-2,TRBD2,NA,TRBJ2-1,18,CASSLQGLGLAGVGEQFF,TGTGCCAGCAGCTTACAAGGTTTGGGACTAGCGGGAGTGGGTGAGCAGTTCTTC